These T cell receptor beta chains were read from a single sample in a study of cytomegalovirus exposure and HLA in healthy donors. Repertoires were generated with immunoSEQ multiplex PCR, while TCRdb's copy carries only in-frame clones and drops some. The sample contains 150,000 to 200,000 clones, roughly 78% of which appear only once. The sequencing sample was made of PBMCs. These receptors were obtained from a woman between 40 and 55 years old in good health and CMV-seronegative. Both conserved end residues are part of each CDR3. The order of the fields is D gene, V gene, clone size, J gene, CDR3 DNA, CDR3 protein. D genes are given only for firm matches. Some rows mark clone size as missing; the rest say once, few, many or name a class of expanded clone.

D: TRBD2; V: TRBV4-1; size: NA; J: TRBJ2-5; DNA: TGCGCCAGCAGCCAAGAAGTGGGGAGCGGGAGGCCGGGAGAGACCCAGTACTTC; CDR3: CASSQEVGSGRPGETQYF
D: NA; V: TRBV28; size: NA; J: TRBJ2-7; DNA: TGTGCCAGCAGTTTGGCGGGGCCCCAGAACTACGAGCAGTACTTC; CDR3: CASSLAGPQNYEQYF
D: NA; V: TRBV2; size: NA; J: TRBJ2-7; DNA: TGTGCCAGCCGTGGGACATTCCTCAACTACGAGCAGTACTTC; CDR3: CASRGTFLNYEQYF
D: TRBD1; V: TRBV7-3; size: NA; J: TRBJ1-5; DNA: TGTGCCAGCAGCTTCGATCGGAGACAGGGCGGCAATCAGCCCCAGCATTTT; CDR3: CASSFDRRQGGNQPQHF
D: NA; V: TRBV6-4; size: NA; J: TRBJ2-2; DNA: TGTGCCAGCAGTGAAACAGGGTTGAACACCGGGGAGCTGTTTTTT; CDR3: CASSETGLNTGELFF
D: NA; V: TRBV7-9; size: NA; J: TRBJ1-2; DNA: TGTGCCAGCAGCCCAATCGACAGGAACTATGGCTACACCTTC; CDR3: CASSPIDRNYGYTF
D: NA; V: TRBV6-4; size: NA; J: TRBJ2-3; DNA: TGTGCCAGCAGTGACGAAGTTGCGGAGAGCACAGATACGCAGTATTTT; CDR3: CASSDEVAESTDTQYF
D: NA; V: TRBV21-1; size: once; J: TRBJ2-7; DNA: TGTGCCAGCACGAGTGAGCAGTACTTC; CDR3: CASTSEQYF
D: TRBD1; V: TRBV5-1; size: NA; J: TRBJ1-4; DNA: TGCGCCAGCAGCTCACAGGGGACTAATGAAAAACTGTTTTTT; CDR3: CASSSQGTNEKLFF
D: NA; V: TRBV29-1; size: NA; J: TRBJ1-2; DNA: TGCAGCGTTGCCTTCTATGGCTACACCTTC; CDR3: CSVAFYGYTF
D: NA; V: TRBV30; size: NA; J: TRBJ1-1; DNA: TGTGCCTGGATTCCGCAGGGGAACACTGAAGCTTTCTTT; CDR3: CAWIPQGNTEAFF